These 5 T cell receptor beta chains came from one sample sequenced in a study of identical twins. One entry per CDR3 protein results from TCRdb running MiXCR on the 5' RACE reads. In the table there are nearly 900,000 distinct CDR3 sequences, 10% to 15% of which are singletons. The data were also submitted as part of a second study, on yellow fever vaccine responses in identical twins.

Material: PBMCs. These receptors were taken from a woman between 18 and 30 years old in good health.

This clonotype was found a few times. The chain uses TRBV28 and TRBJ2-1; TRBD1 matches at 10 bases. The CDR3 is 14 amino acids. Per germline, CDR1 MDHEN and CDR2 SYDVKM. V shed 4 bases and J 11 bases; nucleotides not matched to a gene: 8. The CDR3 loop is CASSSGQGDQQQFF. CDR3 DNA sequence: TGTGCCAGCAGTTCCGGACAGGGGGATCAACAGCAGTTCTTC.

This clonotype was seen repeatedly, ten times or more. The chain links TRBV12-3 or TRBV12-4 to TRBJ2-3; D call uncertain. The CDR3 runs to 11 residues. Deletions cut 4 bases from V and 4 bases from J, with 3 bases between. The CDR3 loop reads CASSSPDTQYF. The CDR3 coding sequence is TGTGCCAGCAGTTCGCCAGATACGCAGTATTTT.

This clonotype has just a few counts. V gene TRBV6-2 or TRBV6-3 combines with J gene TRBJ2-7, with a possible D match to TRBD1 (6 bases). This CDR3 region has 13 residues. The V and J ends lost 5 bases and 7 bases respectively, with 15 bases between them. CDR1 and CDR2 from the germline V gene are MNHEY and SVGEGT. The CDR3 loop reads CASSETGLEEQYV. CDR3 in DNA: TGTGCCAGCAGTGAGACAGGTTTAGAGGAGCAGTACGTC.

V usage is TRBV4-2 and J usage is TRBJ2-1; tentative D call: TRBD1 (5 bases). CDR1 is LGHNA and CDR2 is YNFKEQ in the germline V gene. V was cut by 2 bases and J by 2 bases, with 10 bases left in between. CDR3 length equals 15 residues. CDR3 DNA sequence: TGTGCCAGCAGCCAACAACCGGACACCTACAATGAGCAGTTCTTC. Translation: CASSQQPDTYNEQFF.

The rearrangement uses TRBV2 and TRBJ1-1, with D possibly TRBD1 on 6 matching bases. This CDR3 has 13 amino acids. V lost 10 bases and J 4 bases, leaving 16 bases between the germline ends. Germline lookup yields CDR1 SNHLY and CDR2 FYNNEI. The CDR3 DNA is TGTGCCAACATACAGGGTTCTTTCACTGAAGCTTTCTTT. Its translation is CANIQGSFTEAFF.